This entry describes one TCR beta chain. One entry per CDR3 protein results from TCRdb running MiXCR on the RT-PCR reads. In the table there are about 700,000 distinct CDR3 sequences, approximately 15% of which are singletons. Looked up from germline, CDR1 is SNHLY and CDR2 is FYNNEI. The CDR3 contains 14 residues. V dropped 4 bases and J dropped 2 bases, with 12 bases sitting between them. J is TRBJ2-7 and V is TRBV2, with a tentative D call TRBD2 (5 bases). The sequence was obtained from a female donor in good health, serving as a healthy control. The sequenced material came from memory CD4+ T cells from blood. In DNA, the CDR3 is TGTGCCAGCAGTGGGTTACGGGGTACCTACGAGCAGTACTTC. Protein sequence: CASSGLRGTYEQYF.